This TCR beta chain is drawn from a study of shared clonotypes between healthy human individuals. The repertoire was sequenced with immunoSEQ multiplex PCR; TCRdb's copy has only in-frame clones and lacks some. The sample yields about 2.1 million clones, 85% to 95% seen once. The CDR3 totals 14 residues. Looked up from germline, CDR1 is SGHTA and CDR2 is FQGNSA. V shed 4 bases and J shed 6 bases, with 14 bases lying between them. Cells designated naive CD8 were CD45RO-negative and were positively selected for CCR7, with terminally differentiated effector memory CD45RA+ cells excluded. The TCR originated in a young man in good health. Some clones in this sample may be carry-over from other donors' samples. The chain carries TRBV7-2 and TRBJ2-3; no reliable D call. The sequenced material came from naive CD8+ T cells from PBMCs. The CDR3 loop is CASSSHLPPDTQYF. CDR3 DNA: TGTGCCAGCAGCTCACACTTACCTCCGGATACGCAGTATTTT.